The 15 T cell receptor beta chains given below trace back to one sample, sequenced in a study of blood T cell repertoires in COVID-19. The data were produced by immunoSEQ multiplex PCR, yet TCRdb's version contains in-frame clones alone and is incomplete. Of some 220,000 clones in the sample, roughly 83% were seen once. Sequenced: PBMCs or T cells enriched from blood (not recorded which). The receptor source for this set is a middle-aged woman with acute COVID-19.

The V gene is TRBV6-1, the J gene TRBJ2-5, with 9 positions matching TRBD2. The V segment lost 2 bases and the J segment 2 bases; nucleotides outside the gene matches: 6. The CDR3 consists of 16 residues. The germline CDR1 and CDR2 sequences are MNHNS and SASEGT. The CDR3 nucleotides are TGTGCCAGCAGTGAACTAGCGGGGCTTCTTCAAGAGACCCAGTACTTC. It encodes CASSELAGLLQETQYF.

V and J are TRBV25-1 and TRBJ2-7; D gene uncertain. This CDR3 has 16 residues. Germline CDR1 is MGHDK and CDR2 is SYGVNS. Deletions cut 6 bases from V and 0 bases from J, with 18 bases between. The CDR3 is CASSPPASAPSYEQYF. In nucleotides, the CDR3 is TGTGCCAGCAGCCCTCCCGCTAGTGCCCCCTCCTACGAGCAGTACTTC.

The gene calls are TRBV14 and TRBJ2-7; a possible D gene is TRBD2 (7 bases). Germline CDR1 SGHDN, CDR2 FVKESK. Trimming stripped 1 base from V and 7 bases from J, with 14 bases between. The CDR3 runs 14 residues. The DNA for the CDR3 is TGTGCCAGCAGCCAAGCTCTGGGGGGGCGTGAGCAGTACTTC. Translation: CASSQALGGREQYF.

V usage is TRBV5-8 and J usage is TRBJ2-2; TRBD2 aligns across 8 bases. Germline V CDR1 and CDR2: SGHTS, YDEGEE. This CDR3 is 16 amino acids long. After removal of 0 bases from V and 3 bases from J, the junction contained 4 bases not matched to a gene. The CDR3 coding sequence is TGTGCCAGCAGCTTGGGGACTAGCTCGCACACCGGGGAGCTGTTTTTT. It is translated as CASSLGTSSHTGELFF. The full variable domain, its missing parts supplied by reference TRBV5-8 and TRBJ2-2, is EAGVTQSPTHLIKTRGQQATLRCSPISGHTSVYWYQQALGLGLQFLLWYDEGEERNRGNFPPRFSGRQFPNYSSELNVNALELEDSALYLCASSLGTSSHTGELFFGEGSRLTVL.

The genes are TRBV4-2 and TRBJ2-7; 7 bases are shared with TRBD2. Trimming cost V 1 base and J 3 bases; bases outside gene matches: 6. The CDR3 contains 15 residues. From germline, CDR1 is LGHNA and CDR2 YNFKEQ. The CDR3 DNA follows: TGTGCCAGCAGCCAAGTAGGAGCGGGGAACTACGAGCAGTACTTC. This sequence encodes CASSQVGAGNYEQYF.

V is TRBV7-2 and J is TRBJ2-4; 9 nucleotides line up with TRBD2. The V gene end was trimmed by 1 base and the J gene end by 5 bases; junction bases not matched to a gene: 3. The CDR3 consists of 15 residues. Per the germline V gene, CDR1 is SGHTA and CDR2 is FQGNSA. CDR3 loop: CASSLGGGAENIQYF. The CDR3 nucleotides are TGTGCCAGCAGCTTAGGCGGGGGGGCGGAAAACATTCAGTACTTC.

The genes are TRBV18 and TRBJ2-2, with D perhaps TRBD2 (6 bases). Germline-derived CDR1 and CDR2 are KGHSH and LQKENI. The CDR3 is made up of 16 amino acids. Trimming stripped 0 bases from V and 0 bases from J, with 8 bases between. CDR3 in DNA: TGTGCCAGCTCACCACCACGCGGGGCGAACACCGGGGAGCTGTTTTTT. Protein sequence: CASSPPRGANTGELFF.

This clone was seen more than once but under ten times. This chain links TRBV4-2 with TRBJ2-2; D remains ambiguous. Germline-derived CDR1 and CDR2 are LGHNA and YNFKEQ. The CDR3 is 17 amino acids. Between the trimmed V and J ends, which lost 2 bases and 4 bases, there was a span of 17 bases. As DNA, the CDR3 is TGTGCCAGCAGCCAACCCCAGATAATAAGAACCACCGGGGAGCTGTTTTTT. Amino acid sequence: CASSQPQIIRTTGELFF.

J is TRBJ2-6 and V is TRBV29-1, with D uncertain. This CDR3 comprises 13 residues. V was pared by 5 bases and J by 0 bases, with 5 bases between. Germline V CDR1 and CDR2: SQVTM, ANQGSEA. The CDR3 nucleotides read TGCAGCGTTCTCCTCTCTGGGGCCAACGTCCTGACTTTC. This gives the protein CSVLLSGANVLTF.

The chain has TRBV21-1 and TRBJ2-2; the listed D gene, TRBD1, was not tested against the DNA. TRBV21-1 is described as a pseudogene. CDR3 length: 16 residues. CDR3 sequence reads: CASSRLPGQGSGELFF. The CDR3 DNA reads as TGTGCCAGCAGCAGACTACCGGGACAGGGGTCCGGGGAGCTGTTTTTT.

The gene calls are TRBV28 and TRBJ1-2; D ambiguous. Trimming pared 7 bases from V and 4 bases from J, leaving 10 bases between. CDR1 is MDHEN, CDR2 SYDVKM, per germline. The CDR3 contains 12 residues. This CDR3 reads CASNRNPYGYTF. The CDR3 region has the DNA TGTGCCAGCAACAGAAACCCCTATGGCTACACCTTC.

This rearrangement joins TRBV21-1 to TRBJ2-7; the table names TRBD1, a call not compared with the DNA. TRBV21-1 is noted as a pseudogene. The CDR3 has 16 residues. The CDR3 bases are TGTGCCAGCAGCATACTAGGCTGGGGACAGGGGGGCGAGCAGTACTTC. Translating gives CASSILGWGQGGEQYF.

This clone was counted a few times. V is TRBV19 and J is TRBJ1-2, with no clear D. The V and J ends lost 2 bases and 5 bases respectively, with 21 bases between them. The germline CDR1 and CDR2 sequences are LNHDA and SQIVND (reference sequence). This CDR3 is 17 amino acids long. CDR3 coding DNA: TGTGCCAGTAGTATATCATATGTAATGAGCGGATTTTATGGCTACACCTTC. Translation: CASSISYVMSGFYGYTF.

This sequence joins TRBV7-9 and TRBJ2-3, with a tentative D call TRBD2 (6 bases). This CDR3 has 15 amino acids. Trimming left V 5 bases short and J 1 base short, with 13 bases between. Germline V gives CDR1 SEHNR, CDR2 FQNEAQ (reference sequence). The CDR3 sequence is CASSPGAGRTDTQYF. CDR3 bases: TGTGCCAGCAGCCCAGGAGCGGGCCGCACAGATACGCAGTATTTT.

This clone came up many times. V usage is TRBV19 and J usage is TRBJ2-1; D remains ambiguous. This CDR3 is built from 14 residues. With 3 bases removed from V and 7 bases from J, the gap between germline ends came to 13 bases. Germline lookup yields CDR1 LNHDA and CDR2 SQIVND (reference sequence). The CDR3 loop reads CASSILAPHNEQFF. The CDR3 bases are TGTGCCAGTAGTATTTTGGCTCCCCATAATGAGCAGTTCTTC.